These 9 T cell receptor beta chains share one sample of origin, sequenced in a study of CD8 T cells in Susac syndrome. The RNA input was roughly 0.45 to 1 ug, and it was reverse transcribed with random hexamers. TCRdb reprocessed the immunoSEQ multiplex PCR reads via MiXCR and lists one record per CDR3 protein. This table holds about 180,000 distinct CDR3 sequences, 90% to 97% found once. Sequenced input: CD4+ T cells from PBMCs. The receptors stem from a human donor with Susac syndrome.

This clonotype has just one count. J is TRBJ2-2 and V is TRBV28; the match to TRBD2 covers 7 bases. Trimming took 7 bases from V and 2 from J; bases not matched to a gene: 4. CDR1 and CDR2 from the germline V gene are MDHEN and SYDVKM. The CDR3 contains 14 residues. CDR3 in amino acids: CASMGAGNTGELFF. The DNA for the CDR3 is TGTGCCAGCATGGGAGCGGGAAACACCGGGGAGCTGTTTTTT.

The chain has TRBV7-3 and TRBJ1-1; D may be TRBD1 (5 bases). The CDR3 spans 14 residues. The germline CDR1 and CDR2 sequences are SGHTA and FQGTGA. Trimming removed 4 bases from V and 3 bases from J, with 12 bases in between. The CDR3 bases are TGTGCCAGCAGCTCCCAGGGTTTGGACACTGAAGCTTTCTTT. Residues: CASSSQGLDTEAFF. Full variable domain (remainder filled in from reference TRBV7-3 and TRBJ1-1): GAGVSQTPSNKVTEKGKYVELRCDPISGHTALYWYRQSLGQGPEFLIYFQGTGAADDSGLPNDRFFAVRPEGSVSTLKIQRTERGDSAVYLCASSSQGLDTEAFFGQGTRLTVV.

V and J are TRBV12-3 or TRBV12-4 and TRBJ2-7; possibly TRBD2 for D (7 bases). The CDR3 runs to 17 residues. The V and J ends lost 3 bases and 3 bases respectively, with 21 bases between them. The CDR3 coding sequence is TGTGCCAGCAGTTTCGGGGGAGGGCCGGGGGCGGACTACGAGCAGTACTTC. This encodes CASSFGGGPGADYEQYF.

The chain is built from TRBV25-1 and TRBJ2-3; possible D gene TRBD2, 6 bases. Looked up from germline, CDR1 is MGHDK and CDR2 is SYGVNS. V was pared by 1 base and J by 3 bases, with 14 bases between. This CDR3 has 16 amino acids. This CDR3 reads CASSESSASGTDTQYF. DNA of the CDR3: TGTGCCAGCAGTGAATCTAGCGCCTCGGGGACAGATACGCAGTATTTT. Filled out from reference TRBV25-1 and TRBJ2-3, the complete variable domain reads EADIYQTPRYLVIGTGKKITLECSQTMGHDKMYWYQQDPGMELHLIHYSYGVNSTEKGDLSSESTVSRIRTEHFPLTLESARPSHTSQYLCASSESSASGTDTQYFGPGTRLTVL.

This chain connects TRBV11-3 to TRBJ1-5; 7 bases fit TRBD1. Per the germline V gene, CDR1 is SGHNT and CDR2 is YENEEA. CDR3 length: 16 residues. V shed 6 bases, J shed 4 bases, and the junction held 12 bases outside the gene matches. CDR3 region: CASSLRGRAGNQPQHF. Here the CDR3 DNA reads TGTGCCAGCAGTCTCAGGGGGAGAGCGGGAAATCAGCCCCAGCATTTT.

The chain uses TRBV20-1 and TRBJ1-5; D unresolved. The CDR3 extends over 15 amino acids. Trimming took 7 bases from V and 3 from J, leaving 19 bases between them. Germline loops: CDR1 DFQATT, CDR2 SNEGSKA (reference sequence). CDR3 coding DNA: TGCAGTGTTCAAAAAGACACCCTATTCAATCAGCCCCAGCATTTT. Protein sequence: CSVQKDTLFNQPQHF.

This sequence joins TRBV20-1 and TRBJ2-5, with D perhaps matching TRBD2 (6 bases). There are 14 residues in the CDR3. Germline V gives CDR1 DFQATT, CDR2 SNEGSKA (reference sequence). V lost 3 bases and J 4 bases, leaving 15 bases between the germline ends. The CDR3 protein is CSARGGLGGETQYF. The CDR3 DNA sequence: TGCAGTGCTAGGGGTGGACTGGGGGGAGAGACCCAGTACTTC.

The chain uses TRBV19 and TRBJ2-7; a possible D gene is TRBD2 (6 bases). Between the trimmed V and J ends, which lost 3 bases and 2 bases, there was a span of 11 bases. This CDR3 has 14 amino acids. Germline V lookup: CDR1 LNHDA, CDR2 SQIVND (reference sequence). The CDR3 DNA is TGTGCCAGTAGTATTCGGCGGGGTACCTACGAGCAGTACTTC. This sequence encodes CASSIRRGTYEQYF.

The V call is TRBV7-2, the J call TRBJ2-5; the D is unclear. Germline CDR1 SGHTA, CDR2 FQGNSA. The CDR3 is 15 residues long. V was trimmed by 1 base and J by 1 base, leaving 10 bases between them. The CDR3 DNA is TGTGCCAGCAGCTTAGTGTCCGGCGGCCAAGAGACCCAGTACTTC. It specifies CASSLVSGGQETQYF.